The clone carrying this T cell receptor beta chain has at least ten counts. This entry is derived from a study of T cells in Graves' hyperthyroidism and ophthalmopathy. The investigators amplified TCR beta CDR3 regions from RNA transcripts. Primed by the HTBI set, a first-round RT-PCR was run on the TCR CDR3. TCRdb re-called the multiplex PCR reads with MiXCR, one entry per CDR3 protein. The data show approximately 410,000 distinct CDR3 sequences, over 12% seen once. Germline V gene sequence: CDR1 DFQATT, CDR2 SNEGSKA (reference sequence). The CDR3 is 11 amino acids. Between the trimmed V and J ends, which lost 6 bases and 8 bases, there was a span of 10 bases. Patients were excluded for uncontrolled infection, other autoimmune disease, pregnancy or lactation.

The V gene is TRBV20-1, the J gene TRBJ2-2; D not certain. This sequence originates from a young man with Graves' ophthalmopathy. Input material: blood. The CDR3 DNA is TGCAGTGCAGTTAAGCTGGGGGAGCTGTTTTTT. Its protein is CSAVKLGELFF.